This is a list of T cell receptor beta chains from one sample in a study of regulatory T cells in long-lasting Graves disease. One entry per CDR3 protein results from TCRdb running MiXCR on the multiplex PCR reads. Among 530,000 or so distinct CDR3 sequences listed, around 15% were seen once. This sample also belongs to another study, concerning T cells in Graves' hyperthyroidism and ophthalmopathy.

The input for sequencing was peripheral blood mononuclear cells (PBMCs), taken at new diagnosis, from a patient treated with antithyroid drugs. The receptors were gathered from a man younger than 35 with Graves disease. Both conserved end residues are part of each CDR3. Some rows have no size entry. The others give once, few or many, or a class for an expanded clone.

clone_size v_call cdr3_aa
few TRBV5-1 CASSLSTGKETQYF
few TRBV24-1 CASTGDKETQYF
- TRBV5-1 CASSLQGSHWAETQYF
many TRBV5-5 CASSLAIQETQYF
few TRBV30 CASTTGVDGYTF
- TRBV4-1 CASSKRQVGDTQYF
- TRBV7-3 CASSLVGTVNEQFF
few TRBV2 CASKKGMGSYEQYF
- TRBV27 CASSPDYGPEQYF
many TRBV11-2 CASSLSLAGKAGELFF
- TRBV19 CASTQLHRDSGNTIYF
- TRBV2 CASSAFVYEYF
many TRBV11-3 CASSYAAQGYADTQYF
many TRBV28 CAHRGGGSSYNSPLHF
many TRBV15 CATSPSRARYSSYNEQFF
many TRBV12-3/TRBV12-4 CASSFRYEHTEAFF
- TRBV20-1 CSAISNEQFF
many TRBV29-1 CSVGDSSYEQYF
few TRBV2 CASSGTEGIYEQYF